This T cell receptor (beta chain) stems from a study of identical twins (dated by TCRdb to about 2016). As for the study more broadly: To test whether fetal clonotypes persist, this study deep-sequenced TCR alpha and beta repertoires from monozygotic twins, from unrelated adults of various ages, and from cord blood. Replicate twin experiments were performed at different times using different library preparation protocols to rule out contamination. Study-wide conclusions, independent of this receptor: Zero-insertion analyses could be partly confounded by invariant T cells such as MAIT and iNKT, though diverse VJ usage argued against such confounding for most clonotypes. Abundant cord blood beta clonotypes had fewer insertions, young adult naive repertoires showed a similar but weaker trend, and memory repertoires showed no such trend. Excess twin sharing in beta out-of-frame sequences was weaker because fewer shared sequences lowered the signal-to-noise ratio. Compared with coincidental sharing between unrelated individuals, an excess of low generation-probability sequences was observed among out-of-frame TCR alpha sequences shared between twins. Recombination models systematically underestimated out-of-frame TCR alpha sharing in monozygotic twins but agreed with sharing between unrelated individuals. Because the same donors could not be followed over many years, the conclusions depended on cross-sectional statistical analysis.

A word on this clonotype: Its antigen has not been determined. No base quality values were provided; no much bigger clone lies one nucleotide off.

Inclusive of the bounding cysteine and phenylalanine, the CDR3 is 15 residues long. Of all the DNA, just the CDR3 is kept, 45 bases in frame from base 1. Taken from the germline V gene, the CDR1 and CDR2 loops are SGHTA and FQGNSA. The junction shows trimming of 7 bases on V and 4 bases on J, plus 20 bases between the germline ends. Only healthy Caucasian donors were included. The twin cohort comprised three pairs of female monozygotic twins, all aged about 18 to 30 years. Positive isolation kits from Invitrogen were used to isolate the CD4+ and CD8+ T cell populations. The protocol used for the library was 5' RACE. TCRdb lists the instrument as Illumina HiSeq 2000. Template switching added a universal primer binding site, and the final cDNA carried a unique molecular identifier that allowed TCR cDNA molecules to be counted accurately. Specific primers in the conserved constant-segment region were used to synthesize first-strand cDNA for the TCR alpha and beta chains. Each cDNA library was double barcoded, with a SMART-Mk sample barcode plus Illumina barcodes, to control for contamination. TruSeq adapter sequences and Illumina sample barcodes were added in two successive PCR steps. Sequencing of the TCR alpha and beta cDNA libraries was done on the Illumina HiSeq platform using custom primers. From the authors' description of their analysis: Raw reads were processed with MiGEC to extract unique molecular identifiers, and MiXCR was used to determine CDR3 positions. For each individual, recombination models were inferred using an EM algorithm with the repgenHMM and IGoR tools. The analysis of shared clonotypes was done with the tcR package in R, with sharing normalized by the product of cloneset sizes. To study raw recombination free of thymic and clonal selection effects, out-of-frame nonproductive sequences were analyzed. In-frame beta chains were kept once TCRdb had trimmed the public reads at Q25 with fastp and called clones with MiXCR. Rows are unified per CDR3 protein, each entry keeping the most common DNA and genes. TCRdb's processing, not the authors', yielded these V and J calls. The sample contains approximately 490,000 distinct CDR3 sequences, about a fifth of them found a single time. 0.4% to 0.6% of the sample is taken by the ten largest.

These data were also reused for a study on yellow fever vaccine responses in identical twins. As the second paper documents: According to the authors, the vaccine-induced T cell response in identical twins seemed to be partly convergent and partly specific to each individual. Focusing on identical twins, the study followed the T cell clones that responded to the vaccine, and did so with precision.

This TCR was sampled from a young woman in good health. The chain employs TRBV7-2 and TRBJ2-7; a weak D assignment points to TRBD2 (6 bases agree). Sequenced sample: CD4+ T cells sorted from blood. CDR3 protein: CASTLVEGGRYEQYF. DNA sequence: TGTGCCAGCACCCTAGTGGAGGGAGGCCGTTACGAGCAGTACTTC. With the rest looked up from the reference TRBV7-2 and TRBJ2-7 genes rather than sequenced, the full variable domain is GAGVSQSPSNKVTEKGKDVELRCDPISGHTALYWYRQSLGQGLEFLIYFQGNSAPDKSGLPSDRFSAERTGGSVSTLTIQRTQQEDSAVYLCASTLVEGGRYEQYFGPGTRLTVT.